Shown below are 30 T cell receptor beta chains from a single sample sequenced in a study of tumor and adjacent non-tumor tissue in lung cancer. TCRbeta libraries were built with three rounds of nested PCR, modified from ARM-PCR. MiXCR, applied by TCRdb to the multiplex PCR reads, yields one record per CDR3 protein. This sample has 100,000 to 120,000 distinct CDR3 sequences; about 87% occur once, and the top ten carry 20% to 25%. This sample's RNA came from whole unsorted tissue. The sample comprised lung tumor tissue. All receptors come from a man aged 65-85 years with non-small cell lung cancer.

The V call is TRBV10-3, the J call TRBJ1-6, with 7 bases identical to TRBD1. With V trimmed by 7 bases and J by 10 bases, 10 bases remained unmatched. The CDR3 covers 14 residues. CDR1 is ENHRY, CDR2 SYGVKD, per germline. The CDR3 nucleotides are TGTGCCATCAAAAGACAGGGACCTAACTCACCCCTCCACTTT. Residues: CAIKRQGPNSPLHF.

As regards this clonotype: Compared with germline, one end of the junction differs, possibly owing to a read error. V and J are TRBV28 and TRBJ1-1; 10 bases align to TRBD1. This CDR3 is built from 15 residues. The germline V gene has CDR1 MDHEN and CDR2 SYDVKM. CDR3 loop: CANTGTGVMNIEAFF. The CDR3 DNA reads as TGTGCCAACACCGGGACAGGGGTAATGAACATTGAAGCTTTCTTT.

About this clonotype: One end of the junction fails to match germline, which may point to a read error. CDR3 DNA: TGTGCGAGCAGTTCGTGGACCGAGCAGTACTTC. This codes for CASSSWTEQYF. The chain joins TRBV12-3 or TRBV12-4 to TRBJ2-7; no definite D call. The CDR3 runs 11 residues.

Notes on this clonotype: The CDR3 end shows no conserved phenylalanine or tryptophan, and so a read error is likely. The limits of the CDR3 on the DNA are not certain, so only TCRdb's listed CDR3 is given. The chain employs TRBV29-1 and TRBJ2-7. CDR1 is SQVTM, CDR2 ANQGSEA, per germline. The CDR3 spans 13 amino acids, including both terminal residues. The CDR3 spells CSVGASGMHEQYL.

This clonotype appeared a single time. One junction end disagrees with the germline gene, perhaps due to a read error. The genes are TRBV29-1 and TRBJ1-5; 7 bases are a match to TRBD1. The length of the CDR3 is 13 residues. The V gene's germline CDR1 is SQVTM and CDR2 ANQGSEA. Here the CDR3 DNA reads TGCAGCGTCCCAGGGGGGGTCTATCAGCCCCAGCTTTTT. It specifies CSVPGGVYQPQLF.

This clonotype was counted a single time. Since the CDR3 does not end with the conserved phenylalanine or tryptophan, this likely comes from a read error. The limits of the CDR3 on the DNA are not certain, so only TCRdb's listed CDR3 is given. The gene calls are TRBV11-1 and TRBJ2-1; TRBD1, the D gene given by the table, was not confirmed from the DNA. The germline gives CDR1 SGHAT, CDR2 FQDESV (reference sequence). The CDR3 is 16 residues long, ends included. The CDR3 protein is CASSPRTGQGPHELFL.

This rearrangement joins TRBV6-1 to TRBJ2-6; D is uncertain. CDR1 and CDR2 from the germline V gene are MNHNS and SASEGT. This CDR3 is built from 13 residues. The germline V and J ends were trimmed by 9 bases and 0 bases, with 6 bases remaining between them. CDR3 residues: CASGLSGANVLTF. The CDR3 DNA follows: TGTGCCAGTGGGCTCTCTGGGGCCAACGTCCTGACTTTC.

This chain uses TRBV12-3 or TRBV12-4 with TRBJ2-1, with D possibly being TRBD2 (7 bases). Trimming removed 5 bases from V and 7 bases from J, with 21 bases in between. The CDR3 runs 16 residues. The CDR3 nucleotides are TGTGCCAGCAGTAGGGGGGGTTGGGGCAGGGTGAATGAGCAGTTCTTC. Residues: CASSRGGWGRVNEQFF.

To note about this clonotype: One end of the junction is discordant with germline, which a read error may explain. J is TRBJ2-7 and V is TRBV20-1; TRBD1 is a possible D gene (5 bases). The CDR3 is 12 amino acids. Germline values: CDR1 DFQATT, CDR2 SNEGSKA (reference sequence). The CDR3 DNA reads as TGCAGTGCCGCAGACAGTTCCTACGAGCACTACTTC. Protein sequence: CSAADSSYEHYF.

Remarks on this clonotype: A much larger clone lies one base from this, so it may be a read error. The rearrangement joins TRBV20-1 to TRBJ2-1; 11 bases fit TRBD2. J gave up 7 bases and V 6 bases, and 8 bases lay outside the gene matches. The CDR3 loop spans 14 amino acids. Germline lookup yields CDR1 DFQATT and CDR2 SNEGSKA (reference sequence). In DNA form, the CDR3 reads TGCAGTGCAATGACTAGCGGGACAATTAATGAGCAGTTCTTC. Translated, it gives CSAMTSGTINEQFF.

Turning to this clonotype: At one boundary the junction diverges from the germline segment, which might be a read error. The V call is TRBV11-3, the J call TRBJ2-5; D might be TRBD2 (7 bases). This CDR3 spans 14 amino acids. Per the germline V gene, CDR1 is SGHNT and CDR2 is YENEEA. The CDR3 DNA is TGTGCCAACGCTTCCTGCTGGGGGCGGGAGACCCAGTATTTC. This gives the protein CANASCWGRETQYF.

As regards this clonotype: Lacking the conserved final phenylalanine or tryptophan, this CDR3 likely reflects a read error. The DNA is omitted, as the CDR3 cannot be located on it reliably, and the CDR3 follows TCRdb's listing. The J gene is TRBJ2-7, the V gene TRBV5-1; the table assigns TRBD1, which was not confirmed against the DNA. The CDR3 has 15 residues if both end residues are counted. Per the germline V gene, CDR1 is SGHRS and CDR2 is YFSETQ. CDR3 residues: CASSLDPGTLYEHYL.

Worth noting for this clonotype: No conserved phenylalanine or tryptophan ends this CDR3, so it is likely a read error. The chain joins TRBV12-3 or TRBV12-4 to TRBJ2-1; the match to TRBD2 covers 9 bases. The CDR3 covers 14 residues. CDR3 nucleotide sequence: TGTGCCAGTAGTTTAACTAGCGGGCTGAATGAGCAGTTCCTC. This codes for CASSLTSGLNEQFL.

The chain uses TRBV4-1 and TRBJ2-3; D is possibly TRBD1 (5 bases). The germline gives CDR1 MGHRA, CDR2 YSYEKL. The V end lost 2 bases, the J end lost 9 bases, and 12 bases lay between the germline ends. This CDR3 has 13 amino acids. The CDR3 protein is CASSQTLDKTQYF. CDR3 bases: TGCGCCAGCAGCCAAACGTTGGACAAAACGCAGTATTTT.

In regard to this clonotype: At one of its ends the junction is not consistent with the germline gene, which may arise from a read error. This chain uses TRBV10-3 with TRBJ2-1, with no clear D. The CDR3 spans 16 residues. Germline assignment: CDR1 ENHRY and CDR2 SYGVKD. This CDR3 is CAISDGDGRPYNEQFF. The DNA for the CDR3 is TGTGCCATCAGTGACGGAGACGGGCGTCCCTACAATGAACAGTTCTTC.

As concerns this clonotype: Relative to the germline gene, one junction end is altered; a read error may explain this. The V gene is TRBV6-5, the J gene TRBJ2-2, with no clear D. The CDR3 is made up of 16 amino acids. Germline-derived CDR1 and CDR2 are MNHEY and SVGAGI. This CDR3 is CSSSLKAMANTGELFF. CDR3 nucleotides: TGTTCCAGCAGCCTCAAAGCGATGGCGAACACTGGGGAGCTGTTTTTT.

Turning to this clonotype: The final CDR3 position lacks the conserved phenylalanine or tryptophan, pointing to a likely read error. The chain carries TRBV28 and TRBJ1-2, with D unresolved. The CDR3 is 13 amino acids. The V end lost 10 bases, the J end lost 11 bases, and 23 bases lay between the germline ends. Looked up from germline, CDR1 is MDHEN and CDR2 is SYDVKM. In DNA form, the CDR3 reads TGTGCCACCGAAAACAAGGTCTTCCCTCGGTACACCTTA. Translating gives CATENKVFPRYTL.

As to this clonotype: A read error may produce the germline difference seen at one junction end. The rearrangement joins TRBV9 to TRBJ2-1; D possibly matches TRBD1 or TRBD2 (6 bases each). CDR1 is SGDLS and CDR2 is YYNGEE in the germline V gene. The CDR3 contains 17 residues. The CDR3 DNA reads as TGTACCAGCAGCGTAGGAGGGGGGACTGGCGGATACAATGAGCAGTTCTTC. This sequence encodes CTSSVGGGTGGYNEQFF.

Regarding this clonotype: One end of the junction does not line up with germline, which may come from a read error. The V gene is TRBV25-1, the J gene TRBJ2-7; 7 bases line up with TRBD1. Germline V lookup: CDR1 MGHDK, CDR2 SYGVNS. There are 15 residues in the CDR3. The CDR3 reads CAGSEPPRQGRSVSF. CDR3 DNA: TGTGCCGGCAGTGAACCCCCTCGACAGGGAAGGTCCGTTAGCTTC.

This clonotype appeared once. One end of the junction fails to match germline, which may point to a read error. The V gene is TRBV5-1, the J gene TRBJ2-1; D remains ambiguous. Germline values: CDR1 SGHRS, CDR2 YFSETQ. CDR3 length: 12 amino acids. CDR3 sequence reads: CARSLGWDEQFF. The CDR3 coding sequence is TGCGCCAGAAGCTTAGGTTGGGATGAGCAGTTCTTC.

On this clonotype: In this CDR3 the conserved last residue, phenylalanine or tryptophan, is missing, so a read error is likely. The chain links TRBV6-5 to TRBJ1-6; D gene ambiguous. Germline V gives CDR1 MNHEY, CDR2 SVGAGI. The CDR3 runs to 15 residues. The CDR3 sequence is CASSYSGGKNSSLHL. For the CDR3, the DNA is TGTGCCAGCAGTTATTCCGGCGGTAAAAATTCATCCCTCCACCTT.

This clonotype was picked up one time. Since a much larger clone is just one base distant, this may be a read error. V is TRBV20-1 and J is TRBJ2-5; TRBD2 is a possible D gene (5 bases). Germline CDR1 reads DFQATT; CDR2 reads SNEGSKA (reference sequence). The CDR3 is made up of 13 amino acids. The V and J ends lost 7 bases and 5 bases respectively, with 17 bases between them. The CDR3 spells CSVGTARGETQYF. CDR3 sequence (DNA): TGCAGTGTCGGCACGGCCCGAGGGGAGACCCAGTACTTC.

Within the sample, this clonotype is medium-sized. The V gene is TRBV5-4, the J gene TRBJ2-2; D is unclear. This CDR3 contains 12 residues. CDR1 is SGHNT, CDR2 YYREEE, per germline (reference sequence). The germline V and J ends were trimmed by 3 bases and 3 bases, with 3 bases remaining between them. The CDR3, as DNA: TGTGCCAGCAGCTCAGACACCGGGGAGCTGTTTTTT. It yields the protein CASSSDTGELFF.

About this clonotype itself: A read error may account for a junction end that differs from germline. The chain employs TRBV6-2 or TRBV6-3 and TRBJ2-6, with TRBD1 matching 8 bases. CDR1 and CDR2 (germline): MNHEY, SVGEGT. The CDR3 has 14 residues. DNA of the CDR3: TGTGTCAGCCGTACAGGGGGAGGGGCCAACGTCCTGACTTTC. The encoded protein is CVSRTGGGANVLTF.

V usage is TRBV5-6 and J usage is TRBJ1-2, with D tentatively TRBD1 (6 bases). Trimming left V 8 bases short and J 6 bases short, with 26 bases between. Per the germline V gene, CDR1 is SGHDT and CDR2 is YYEEEE. There are 16 residues in the CDR3. CDR3 DNA: TGTGCCAGTAGCATTTTGTACTGGGGGCGGAAAGATGGCTACACCTTC. Protein sequence: CASSILYWGRKDGYTF.

Regarding this clonotype: This may stem from a read error, because a much larger clone lies one nucleotide away. The rearrangement uses TRBV28 and TRBJ1-1; D is ambiguous. V lost 2 bases, J lost 7 bases, and 11 bases lay in between. This CDR3 is 13 amino acids long. Germline loops: CDR1 MDHEN, CDR2 SYDVKM. Written as DNA, the CDR3 is TGTGCCAGCAGTTTAGATTTTATCATTGAAGCTTTCTTT. Its translation: CASSLDFIIEAFF.

Concerning this clonotype itself: The junction departs from germline at one end; a sequencing error may be responsible. The CDR3, as DNA: TGTGCCATCAACAGAGGCGATTACAATAAGCAGTTCTTC. This gives the protein CAINRGDYNKQFF. The chain employs TRBV6-2 or TRBV6-3 and TRBJ2-1; D remains ambiguous. The CDR3 spans 13 residues. Germline CDR1 reads MNHEY; CDR2 reads SVGEGT.

In its sample, this clonotype was seen many times. The chain uses TRBV5-1 and TRBJ1-1; 9 bases match TRBD1. Germline V gene lookup returns CDR1 SGHRS and CDR2 YFSETQ. The CDR3 sequence is 16 residues long. J was trimmed by 6 bases and V by 4 bases; bases with no gene match: 13. CDR3: CASSPFPTGGFSEAFF. CDR3 sequence (DNA): TGCGCCAGCAGCCCCTTTCCGACAGGGGGGTTCTCTGAAGCTTTCTTT. Together with reference TRBV5-1 and TRBJ1-1, the CDR3 gives the full variable domain: KAGVTQTPRYLIKTRGQQVTLSCSPISGHRSVSWYQQTPGQGLQFLFEYFSETQRNKGNFPGRFSGRQFSNSRSEMNVSTLELGDSALYLCASSPFPTGGFSEAFFGQGTRLTVV.

This clonotype was found once. Germline and junction disagree at one end, which may indicate a read error. This rearrangement joins TRBV5-6 to TRBJ2-7; D gene unclear. The CDR3 is 14 residues long. The germline V gene encodes CDR1 SGHDT and CDR2 YYEEEE. CDR3 protein: CVSSPGGWSYERYF. The CDR3 DNA reads TGTGTCAGCAGTCCGGGTGGGTGGTCCTACGAGCGGTACTTC.

The V gene is TRBV5-6, the J gene TRBJ1-2; possibly TRBD1 for D (6 bases). Germline assignment: CDR1 SGHDT and CDR2 YYEEEE. This CDR3 spans 16 amino acids. Trimming shortened V by 4 bases and J by 6 bases, and 22 bases separated the two germline ends. The CDR3 region has the DNA TGTGCCAGCAGCATTTTGTATAGGGGGTGGAAAGATGGCTACACCTTC. It encodes CASSILYRGWKDGYTF.